Following are 2 T cell receptor beta chains from one sample sequenced in a study of regulatory T cells in long-lasting Graves disease (dated by TCRdb to the early 2020s). The meaning of the sample's time point label: newly diagnosed GD, antithyroid drugs for less than 3 months. For both TCR sequencing and RNA sequencing, RNA was extracted from PBMCs using TRIzol. Receptor libraries were prepared by multiplex PCR. Instrument used: Illumina HiSeq 4000. CDR3 regions were amplified by Arm-PCR with iRepertoire HTBI primers to construct TCR beta libraries. TCRdb took the public reads, trimmed them with fastp at Q25, ran MiXCR for clone calling and kept in-frame beta chains. When rows share a CDR3 protein, they turn into one entry using the most common DNA and genes. The table for this sample lists approximately 460,000 distinct CDR3 sequences; over 15% of them were counted only once. About 10% of the sample belongs to the ten largest clones.

These sequences were also reported in another study, on T cells in Graves' hyperthyroidism and ophthalmopathy.

Sequenced here: peripheral blood mononuclear cells (PBMCs), sampled at new diagnosis, from a patient treated with antithyroid drugs. The receptors derive from a woman between 25 and 40 years old with Graves disease. Donor details come from another sample of the same person, matched by shared clones.

This clonotype was counted many times. This sequence joins TRBV5-5 and TRBJ1-1; D remains unclear. The germline V gene encodes CDR1 SGHKS and CDR2 YYEKEE (reference sequence). The CDR3 extends over 14 amino acids. Trimming shortened V by 3 bases and J by 2 bases, and 11 bases separated the two germline ends. The CDR3 nucleotides read TGTGCCAGCAGCTGGGCTCTCGGTAACACTGAAGCTTTCTTT. Encoded protein: CASSWALGNTEAFF.

This chain uses TRBV29-1 with TRBJ2-7; the D gene is possibly TRBD2 (5 bases). CDR1 is SQVTM and CDR2 is ANQGSEA in the germline V gene. Trimming took off 6 bases at V and 1 base at J, with 13 bases between the two ends. The CDR3 sequence is 13 residues long. CDR3 amino acids: CSVMRADSYEQYF. For the CDR3, the DNA is TGCAGCGTGATGAGGGCCGATTCCTACGAGCAGTACTTC.